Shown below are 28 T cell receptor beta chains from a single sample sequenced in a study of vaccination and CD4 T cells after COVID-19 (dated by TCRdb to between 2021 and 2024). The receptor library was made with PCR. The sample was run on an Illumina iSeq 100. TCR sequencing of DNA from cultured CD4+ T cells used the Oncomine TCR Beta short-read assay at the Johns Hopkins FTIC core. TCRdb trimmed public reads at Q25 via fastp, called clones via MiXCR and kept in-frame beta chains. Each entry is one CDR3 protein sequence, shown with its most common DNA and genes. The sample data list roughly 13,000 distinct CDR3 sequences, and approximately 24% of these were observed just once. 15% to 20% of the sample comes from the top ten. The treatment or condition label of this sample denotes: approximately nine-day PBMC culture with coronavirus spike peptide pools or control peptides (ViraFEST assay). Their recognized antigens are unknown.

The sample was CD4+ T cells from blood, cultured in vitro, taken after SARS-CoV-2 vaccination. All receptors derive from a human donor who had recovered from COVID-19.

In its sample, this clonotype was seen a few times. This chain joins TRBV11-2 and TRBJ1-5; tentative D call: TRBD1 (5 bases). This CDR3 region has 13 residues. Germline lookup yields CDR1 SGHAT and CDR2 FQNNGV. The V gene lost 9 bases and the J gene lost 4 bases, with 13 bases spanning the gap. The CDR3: CASAQGENQPQHF. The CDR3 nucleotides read TGTGCCAGTGCCCAAGGGGAGAATCAGCCCCAGCATTTT.

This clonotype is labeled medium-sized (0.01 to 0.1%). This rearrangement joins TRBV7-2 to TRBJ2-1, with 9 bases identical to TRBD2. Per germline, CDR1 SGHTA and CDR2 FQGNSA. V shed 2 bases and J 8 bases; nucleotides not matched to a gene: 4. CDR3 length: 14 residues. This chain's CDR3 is CASSLSGRIDEQFF. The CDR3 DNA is TGTGCCAGCAGCTTAAGCGGGAGGATCGATGAGCAGTTCTTC.

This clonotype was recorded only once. This CDR3 is CASLLGVGNIQYF. The CDR3, as DNA: TGTGCCAGTTTACTCGGGGTCGGAAACATTCAGTACTTC. The chain uses TRBV2 and TRBJ2-4; a possible D gene is TRBD2 (5 bases). The V end was cut by 9 bases, the J end by 6 bases, with 15 bases between. Germline assignment: CDR1 SNHLY and CDR2 FYNNEI. The CDR3 is 13 residues long.

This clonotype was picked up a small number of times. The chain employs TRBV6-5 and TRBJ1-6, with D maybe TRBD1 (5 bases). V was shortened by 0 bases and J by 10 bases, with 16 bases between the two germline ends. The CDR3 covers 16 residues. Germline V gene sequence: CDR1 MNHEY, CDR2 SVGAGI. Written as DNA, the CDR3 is TGTGCCAGCAGTTACTCGAAGGCCGGGACCGTCTCACCCCTCCACTTT. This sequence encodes CASSYSKAGTVSPLHF.

CDR3 loop: CASSRQELRGYTF. The DNA for the CDR3 is TGTGCCAGTAGCCGACAGGAGCTTAGGGGCTACACCTTC. V gene TRBV19 combines with J gene TRBJ1-2, with D maybe TRBD1 (6 bases). Germline assignment: CDR1 LNHDA and CDR2 SQIVND (reference sequence). The CDR3 sequence is 13 residues long. Trimming shortened V by 6 bases and J by 8 bases, and 16 bases separated the two germline ends.

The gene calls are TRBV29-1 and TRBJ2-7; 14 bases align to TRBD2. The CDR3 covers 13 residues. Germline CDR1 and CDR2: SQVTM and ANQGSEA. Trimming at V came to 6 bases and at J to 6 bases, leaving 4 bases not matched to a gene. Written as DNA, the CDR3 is TGCAGCGTGGAGGGACTAGCGGGAGTCGAGCAGTACTTC. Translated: CSVEGLAGVEQYF.

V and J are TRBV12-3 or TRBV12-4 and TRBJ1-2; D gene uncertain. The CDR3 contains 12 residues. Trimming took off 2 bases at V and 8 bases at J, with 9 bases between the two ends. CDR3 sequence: CASSLQSLGYTF. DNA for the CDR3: TGTGCCAGCAGTTTACAATCCCTCGGCTACACCTTC.

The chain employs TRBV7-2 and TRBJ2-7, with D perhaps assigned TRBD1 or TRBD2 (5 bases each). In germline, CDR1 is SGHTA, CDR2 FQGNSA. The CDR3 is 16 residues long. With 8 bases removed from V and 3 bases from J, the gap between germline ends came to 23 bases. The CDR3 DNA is TGTGCCAGCTCTATCCCAGCCACGAGGGGCGACTACGAGCAGTACTTC. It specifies CASSIPATRGDYEQYF.

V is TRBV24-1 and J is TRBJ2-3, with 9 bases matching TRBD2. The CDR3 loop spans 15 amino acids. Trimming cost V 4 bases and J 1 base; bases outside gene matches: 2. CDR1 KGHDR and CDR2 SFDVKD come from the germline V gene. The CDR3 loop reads CATSDRTSGTDTQYF. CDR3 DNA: TGTGCCACCAGTGACCGGACTAGCGGCACAGATACGCAGTATTTT.

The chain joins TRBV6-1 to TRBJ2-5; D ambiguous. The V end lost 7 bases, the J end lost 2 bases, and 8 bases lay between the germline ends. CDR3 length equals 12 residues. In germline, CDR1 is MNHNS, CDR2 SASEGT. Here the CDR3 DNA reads TGTGCCAGCACCCGTGGACAAGAGACCCAGTACTTC. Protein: CASTRGQETQYF.

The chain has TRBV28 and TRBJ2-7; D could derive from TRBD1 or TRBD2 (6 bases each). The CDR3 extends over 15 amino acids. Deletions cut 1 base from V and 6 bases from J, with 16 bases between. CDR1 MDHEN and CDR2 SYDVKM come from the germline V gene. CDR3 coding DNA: TGTGCCAGCAGTTTATACCATAGGGGGGTTGGCGAGCAGTACTTC. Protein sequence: CASSLYHRGVGEQYF.

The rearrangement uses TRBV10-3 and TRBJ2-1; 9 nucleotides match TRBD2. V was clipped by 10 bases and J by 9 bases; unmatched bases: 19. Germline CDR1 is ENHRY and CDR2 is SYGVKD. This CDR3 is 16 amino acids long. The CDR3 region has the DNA TGTGCCAGCAGAATTGGGGCGGGAGGGCCACCCGGTGAGCAGTTCTTC. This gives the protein CASRIGAGGPPGEQFF.

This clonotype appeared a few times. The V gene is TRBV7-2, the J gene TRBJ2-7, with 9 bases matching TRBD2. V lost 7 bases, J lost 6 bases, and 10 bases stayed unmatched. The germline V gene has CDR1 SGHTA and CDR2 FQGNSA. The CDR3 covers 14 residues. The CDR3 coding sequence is TGTGCCAGCACCCCTCCGCGGGAGGGCCGCGAGCAGTACTTC. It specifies CASTPPREGREQYF.

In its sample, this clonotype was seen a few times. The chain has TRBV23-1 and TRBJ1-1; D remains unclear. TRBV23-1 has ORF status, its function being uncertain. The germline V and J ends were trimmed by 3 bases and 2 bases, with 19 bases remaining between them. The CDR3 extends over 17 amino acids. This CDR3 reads CASSHPGGKKGNTEAFF. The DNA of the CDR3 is TGCGCCAGCAGTCATCCCGGTGGGAAGAAGGGTAACACTGAAGCTTTCTTT.

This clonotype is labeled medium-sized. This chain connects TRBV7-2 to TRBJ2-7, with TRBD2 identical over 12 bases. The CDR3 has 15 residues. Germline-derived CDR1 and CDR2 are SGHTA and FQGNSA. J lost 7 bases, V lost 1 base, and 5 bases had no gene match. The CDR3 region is CASSLDGLAGREQYF. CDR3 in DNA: TGTGCCAGCAGCTTAGATGGACTAGCGGGACGGGAGCAGTACTTC.

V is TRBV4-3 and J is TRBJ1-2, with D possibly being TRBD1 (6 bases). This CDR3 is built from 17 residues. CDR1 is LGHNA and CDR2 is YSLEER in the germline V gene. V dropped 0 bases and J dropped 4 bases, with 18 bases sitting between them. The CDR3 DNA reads TGCGCCAGCAGCCAAGAAGTCACAGGGAGGTACGGCTATGGCTACACCTTC. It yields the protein CASSQEVTGRYGYGYTF.

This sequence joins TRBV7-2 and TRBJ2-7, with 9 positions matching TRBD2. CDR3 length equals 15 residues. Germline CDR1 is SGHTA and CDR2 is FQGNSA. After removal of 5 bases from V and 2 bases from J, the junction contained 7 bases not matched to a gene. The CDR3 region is CASSPTAGGPYEQYF. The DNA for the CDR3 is TGTGCCAGCAGCCCGACCGCGGGAGGGCCCTACGAGCAGTACTTC. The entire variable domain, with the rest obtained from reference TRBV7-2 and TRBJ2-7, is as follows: GAGVSQSPSNKVTEKGKDVELRCDPISGHTALYWYRQSLGQGLEFLIYFQGNSAPDKSGLPSDRFSAERTGGSVSTLTIQRTQQEDSAVYLCASSPTAGGPYEQYFGPGTRLTVT.

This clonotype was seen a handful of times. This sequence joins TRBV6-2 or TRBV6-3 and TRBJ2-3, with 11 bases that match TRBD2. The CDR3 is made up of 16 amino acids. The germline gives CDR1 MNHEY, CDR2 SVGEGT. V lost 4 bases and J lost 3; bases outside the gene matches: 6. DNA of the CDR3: TGTGCCAGCAGTTCCTTACTAGCGGGAGAAACAGATACGCAGTATTTT. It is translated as CASSSLLAGETDTQYF.

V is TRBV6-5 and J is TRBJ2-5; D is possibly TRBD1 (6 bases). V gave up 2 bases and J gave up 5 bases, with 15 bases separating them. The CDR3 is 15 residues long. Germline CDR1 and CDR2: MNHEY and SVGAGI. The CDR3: CASSYRPVQGETQYF. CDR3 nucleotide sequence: TGTGCCAGCAGTTACAGACCCGTCCAGGGGGAGACCCAGTACTTC.

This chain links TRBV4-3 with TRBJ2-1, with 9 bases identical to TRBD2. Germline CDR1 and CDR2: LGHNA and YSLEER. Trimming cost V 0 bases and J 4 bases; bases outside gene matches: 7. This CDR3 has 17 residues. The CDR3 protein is CASSQDRFSGRYNEQFF. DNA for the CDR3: TGCGCCAGCAGCCAAGATCGGTTTAGCGGGAGATACAATGAGCAGTTCTTC.

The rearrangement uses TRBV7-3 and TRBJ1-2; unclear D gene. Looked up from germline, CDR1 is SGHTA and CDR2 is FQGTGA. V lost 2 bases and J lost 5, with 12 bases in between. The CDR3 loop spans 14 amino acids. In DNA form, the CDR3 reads TGTGCCAGCAGCTTATTTGGCCGGATATATGGCTACACCTTC. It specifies CASSLFGRIYGYTF.

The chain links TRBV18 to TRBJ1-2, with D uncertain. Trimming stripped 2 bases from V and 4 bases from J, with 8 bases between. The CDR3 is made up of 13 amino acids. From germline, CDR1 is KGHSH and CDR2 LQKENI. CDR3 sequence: CASSPANAYGYTF. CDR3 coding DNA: TGTGCCAGCTCACCAGCGAATGCCTATGGCTACACCTTC. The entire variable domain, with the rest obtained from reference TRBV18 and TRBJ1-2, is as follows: NAGVMQNPRHLVRRRGQEARLRCSPMKGHSHVYWYRQLPEEGLKFMVYLQKENIIDESGMPKERFSAEFPKEGPSILRIQQVVRGDSAAYFCASSPANAYGYTFGSGTRLTVV.

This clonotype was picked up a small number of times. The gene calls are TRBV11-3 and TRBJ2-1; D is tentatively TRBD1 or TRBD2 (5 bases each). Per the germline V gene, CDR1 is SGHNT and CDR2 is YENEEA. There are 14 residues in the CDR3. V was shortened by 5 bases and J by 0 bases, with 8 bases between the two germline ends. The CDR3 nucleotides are TGTGCCAGCAGCCGTGGGACCTCCTACAATGAGCAGTTCTTC. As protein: CASSRGTSYNEQFF.

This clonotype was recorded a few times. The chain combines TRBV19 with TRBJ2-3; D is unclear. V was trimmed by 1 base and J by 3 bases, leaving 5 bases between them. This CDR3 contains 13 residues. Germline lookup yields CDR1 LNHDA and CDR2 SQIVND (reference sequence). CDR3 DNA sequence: TGTGCCAGTAGTATAGCCCTTACAGATACGCAGTATTTT. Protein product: CASSIALTDTQYF.

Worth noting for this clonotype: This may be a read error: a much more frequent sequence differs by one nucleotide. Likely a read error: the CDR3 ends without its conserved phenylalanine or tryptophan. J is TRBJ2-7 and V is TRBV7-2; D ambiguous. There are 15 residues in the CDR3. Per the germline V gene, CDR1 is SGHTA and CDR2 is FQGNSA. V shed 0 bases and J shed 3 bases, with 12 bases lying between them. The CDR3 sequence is CASSLAGGTVYEQYS. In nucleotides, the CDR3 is TGTGCCAGCAGCTTAGCGGGTGGTACGGTCTACGAGCAGTACTCC.

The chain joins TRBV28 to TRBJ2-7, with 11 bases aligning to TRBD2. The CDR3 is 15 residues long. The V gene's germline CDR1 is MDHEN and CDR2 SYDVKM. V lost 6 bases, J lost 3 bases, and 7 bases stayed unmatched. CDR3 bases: TGTGCCAGCAGACCCACTAGCGGGGGAAACTACGAGCAGTACTTC. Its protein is CASRPTSGGNYEQYF. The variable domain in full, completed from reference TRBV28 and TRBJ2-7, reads DVKVTQSSRYLVKRTGEKVFLECVQDMDHENMFWYRQDPGLGLRLIYFSYDVKMKEKGDIPEGYSVSREKKERFSLILESASTNQTSMYLCASRPTSGGNYEQYFGPGTRLTVT.

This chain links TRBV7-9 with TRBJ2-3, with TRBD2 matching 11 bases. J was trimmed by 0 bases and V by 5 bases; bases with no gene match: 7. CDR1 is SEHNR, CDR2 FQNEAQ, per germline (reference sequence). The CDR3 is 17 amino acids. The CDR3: CASSAALAGGSTDTQYF. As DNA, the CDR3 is TGTGCCAGCAGCGCGGCGTTAGCGGGGGGGAGCACAGATACGCAGTATTTT.

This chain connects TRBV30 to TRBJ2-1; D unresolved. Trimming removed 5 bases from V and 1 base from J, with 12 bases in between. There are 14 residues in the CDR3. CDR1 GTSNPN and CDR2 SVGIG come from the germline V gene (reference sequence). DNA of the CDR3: TGTGCCTGGGACGGGTTAGGATCCTACAATGAGCAGTTCTTC. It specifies CAWDGLGSYNEQFF.